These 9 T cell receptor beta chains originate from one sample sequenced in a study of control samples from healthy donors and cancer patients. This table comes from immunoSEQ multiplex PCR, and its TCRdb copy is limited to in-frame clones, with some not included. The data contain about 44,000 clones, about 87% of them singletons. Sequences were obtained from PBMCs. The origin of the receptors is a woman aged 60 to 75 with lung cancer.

This CDR3 reads CAWRKSRLTGNTIYF. CDR3 coding DNA: TGTGCCTGGAGGAAGTCCAGGTTGACTGGAAACACCATATATTTT. The J gene is TRBJ1-3, the V gene TRBV30, with unresolved D. The CDR3 sequence is 15 residues long. In germline, CDR1 is GTSNPN, CDR2 SVGIG (reference sequence). With 3 bases removed from V and 2 bases from J, the gap between germline ends came to 14 bases. Filled out from reference TRBV30 and TRBJ1-3, the complete variable domain reads SQTIHQWPATLVQPVGSPLSLECTVEGTSNPNLYWYRQAAGRGLQLLFYSVGIGQISSEVPQNLSASRPQDRQFILSSKKLLLSDSGFYLCAWRKSRLTGNTIYFGEGSWLTVV.

Here the CDR3 reads CASNAGELFF. The CDR3 DNA is TGTGCCAGCAATGCCGGGGAGCTGTTTTTT. This rearrangement joins TRBV12-3 or TRBV12-4 to TRBJ2-2; D is uncertain. This CDR3 has 10 amino acids. The V end lost 7 bases, the J end lost 6 bases, and 3 bases lay between the germline ends.

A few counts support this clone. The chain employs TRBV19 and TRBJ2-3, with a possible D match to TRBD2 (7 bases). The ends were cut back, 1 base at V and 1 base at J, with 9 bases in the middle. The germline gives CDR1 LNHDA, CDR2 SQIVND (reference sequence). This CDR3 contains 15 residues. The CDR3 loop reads CASSIGGGGTDTQYF. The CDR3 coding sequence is TGTGCCAGTAGTATAGGAGGGGGGGGCACAGATACGCAGTATTTT.

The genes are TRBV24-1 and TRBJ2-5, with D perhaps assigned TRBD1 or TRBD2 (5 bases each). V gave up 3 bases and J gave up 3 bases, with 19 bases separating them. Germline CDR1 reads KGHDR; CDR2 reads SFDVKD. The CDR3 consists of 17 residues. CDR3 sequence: CATSDPVPGPTEETQYF. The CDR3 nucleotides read TGTGCCACCAGTGATCCTGTCCCGGGACCCACAGAAGAGACCCAGTACTTC.

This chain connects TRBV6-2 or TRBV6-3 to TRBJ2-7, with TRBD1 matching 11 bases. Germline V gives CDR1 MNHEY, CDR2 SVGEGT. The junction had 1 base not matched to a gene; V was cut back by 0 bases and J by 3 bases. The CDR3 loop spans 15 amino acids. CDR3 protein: CASSYSGTGGYEQYF. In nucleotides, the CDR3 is TGTGCCAGCAGTTACTCCGGGACAGGGGGCTACGAGCAGTACTTC.

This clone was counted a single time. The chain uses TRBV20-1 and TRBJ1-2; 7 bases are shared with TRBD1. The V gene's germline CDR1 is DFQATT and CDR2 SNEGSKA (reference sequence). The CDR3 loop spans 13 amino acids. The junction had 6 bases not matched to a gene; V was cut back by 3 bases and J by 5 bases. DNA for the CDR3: TGCAGTGCTAGTCAAGGGGGCGCTTATGGCTACACCTTC. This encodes CSASQGGAYGYTF.

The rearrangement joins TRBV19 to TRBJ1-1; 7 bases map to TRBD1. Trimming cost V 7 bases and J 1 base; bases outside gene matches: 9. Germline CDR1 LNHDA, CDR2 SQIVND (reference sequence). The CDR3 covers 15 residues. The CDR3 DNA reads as TGTGCCAGTACCCTTTCGACAGGGCGGAACACTGAAGCTTTCTTT. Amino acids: CASTLSTGRNTEAFF.

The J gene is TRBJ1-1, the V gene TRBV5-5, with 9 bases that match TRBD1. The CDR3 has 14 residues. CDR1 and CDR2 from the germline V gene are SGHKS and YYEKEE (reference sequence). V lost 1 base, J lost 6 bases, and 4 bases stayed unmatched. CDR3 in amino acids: CASSLTGGSPEAFF. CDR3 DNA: TGTGCCAGCAGCTTGACAGGGGGCTCCCCTGAAGCTTTCTTT. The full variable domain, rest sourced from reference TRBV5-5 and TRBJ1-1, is DAGVTQSPTHLIKTRGQQVTLRCSPISGHKSVSWYQQVLGQGPQFIFQYYEKEERGRGNFPDRFSARQFPNYSSELNVNALLLGDSALYLCASSLTGGSPEAFFGQGTRLTVV.

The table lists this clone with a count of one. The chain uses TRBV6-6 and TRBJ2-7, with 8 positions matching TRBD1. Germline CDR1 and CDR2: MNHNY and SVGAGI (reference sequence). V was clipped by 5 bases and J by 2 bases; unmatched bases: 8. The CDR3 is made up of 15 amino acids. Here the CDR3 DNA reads TGTGCCAGCAGTCTCGGACAGGGACCACCCTACGAGCAGTACTTC. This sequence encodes CASSLGQGPPYEQYF.